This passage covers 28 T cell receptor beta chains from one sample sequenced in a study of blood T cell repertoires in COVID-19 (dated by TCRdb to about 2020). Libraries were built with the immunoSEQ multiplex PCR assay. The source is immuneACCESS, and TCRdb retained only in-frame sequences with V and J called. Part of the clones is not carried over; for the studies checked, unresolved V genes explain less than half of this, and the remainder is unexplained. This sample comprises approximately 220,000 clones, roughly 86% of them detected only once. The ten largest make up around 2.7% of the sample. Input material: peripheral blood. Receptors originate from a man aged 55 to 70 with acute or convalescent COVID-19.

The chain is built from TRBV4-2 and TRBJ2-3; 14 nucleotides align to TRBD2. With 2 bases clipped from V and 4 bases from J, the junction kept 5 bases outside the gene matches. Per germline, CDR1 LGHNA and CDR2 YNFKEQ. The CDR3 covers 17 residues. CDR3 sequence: CASSQTGLAGGPDTQYF. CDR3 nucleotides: TGTGCCAGCAGCCAAACCGGACTAGCGGGGGGCCCAGATACGCAGTATTTT.

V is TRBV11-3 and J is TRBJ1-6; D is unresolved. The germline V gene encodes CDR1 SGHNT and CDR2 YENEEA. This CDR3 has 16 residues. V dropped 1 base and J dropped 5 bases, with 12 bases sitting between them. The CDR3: CASSLVEGRHNSPLHF. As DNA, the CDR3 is TGTGCCAGCAGCTTAGTTGAAGGCAGGCATAATTCACCCCTCCACTTT.

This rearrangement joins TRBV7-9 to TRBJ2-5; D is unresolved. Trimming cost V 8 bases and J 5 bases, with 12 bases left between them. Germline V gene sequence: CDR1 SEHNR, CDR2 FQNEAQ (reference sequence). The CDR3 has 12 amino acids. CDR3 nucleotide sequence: TGTGCCAGCCAGCGAGTCGGGGAGACCCAGTACTTC. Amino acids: CASQRVGETQYF.

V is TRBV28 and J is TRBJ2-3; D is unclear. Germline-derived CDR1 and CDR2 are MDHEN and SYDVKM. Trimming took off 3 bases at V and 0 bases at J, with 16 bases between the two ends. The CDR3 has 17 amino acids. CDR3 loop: CASSFGWAAASTDTQYF. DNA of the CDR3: TGTGCCAGCAGTTTTGGCTGGGCAGCAGCTAGCACAGATACGCAGTATTTT.

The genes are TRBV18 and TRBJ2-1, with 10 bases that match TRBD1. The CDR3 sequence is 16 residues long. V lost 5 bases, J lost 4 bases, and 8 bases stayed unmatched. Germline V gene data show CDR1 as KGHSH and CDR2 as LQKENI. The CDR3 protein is CASSFSGTGDYNEQFF. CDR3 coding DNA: TGTGCCAGCTCATTTTCCGGGACAGGGGATTACAATGAGCAGTTCTTC.

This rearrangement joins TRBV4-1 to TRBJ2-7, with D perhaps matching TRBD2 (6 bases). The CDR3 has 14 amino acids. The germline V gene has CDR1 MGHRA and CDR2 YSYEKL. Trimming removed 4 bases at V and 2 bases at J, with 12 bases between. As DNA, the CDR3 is TGCGCCAGCAGCCCCGCTAGCGCGGCCTACGAGCAGTACTTC. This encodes CASSPASAAYEQYF.

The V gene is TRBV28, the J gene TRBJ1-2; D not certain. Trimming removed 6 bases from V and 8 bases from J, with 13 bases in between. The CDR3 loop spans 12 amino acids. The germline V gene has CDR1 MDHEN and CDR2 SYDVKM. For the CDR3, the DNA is TGTGCCAGCAGCGTCGCGGGGTTCGGCTACACCTTC. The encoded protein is CASSVAGFGYTF.

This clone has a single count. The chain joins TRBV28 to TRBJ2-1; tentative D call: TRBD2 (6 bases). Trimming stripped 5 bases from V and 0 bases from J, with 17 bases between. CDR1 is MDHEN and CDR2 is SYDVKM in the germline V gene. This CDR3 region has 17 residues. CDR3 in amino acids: CASSPRAGMSSYNEQFF. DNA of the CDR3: TGTGCCAGCAGTCCCCGGGCGGGAATGAGCTCCTACAATGAGCAGTTCTTC. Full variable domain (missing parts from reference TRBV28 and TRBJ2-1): DVKVTQSSRYLVKRTGEKVFLECVQDMDHENMFWYRQDPGLGLRLIYFSYDVKMKEKGDIPEGYSVSREKKERFSLILESASTNQTSMYLCASSPRAGMSSYNEQFFGPGTRLTVL.

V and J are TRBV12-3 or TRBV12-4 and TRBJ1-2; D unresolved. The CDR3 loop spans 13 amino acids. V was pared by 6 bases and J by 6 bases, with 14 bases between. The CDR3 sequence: CASRPPTRDGYTF. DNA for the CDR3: TGTGCCAGCAGACCCCCTACGCGGGATGGCTACACCTTC.

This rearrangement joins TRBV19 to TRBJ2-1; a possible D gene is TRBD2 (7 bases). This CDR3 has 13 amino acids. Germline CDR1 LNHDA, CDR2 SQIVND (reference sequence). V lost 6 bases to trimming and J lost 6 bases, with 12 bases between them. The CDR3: CASREGGVNEQFF. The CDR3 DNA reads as TGTGCCAGTAGGGAGGGGGGGGTCAATGAGCAGTTCTTC.

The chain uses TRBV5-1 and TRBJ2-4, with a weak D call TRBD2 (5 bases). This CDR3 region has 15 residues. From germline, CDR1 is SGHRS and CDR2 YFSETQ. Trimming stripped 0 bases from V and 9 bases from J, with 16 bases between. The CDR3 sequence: CASSLDSSGYSIQYF. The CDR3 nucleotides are TGCGCCAGCAGCTTGGACTCTTCGGGGTACAGCATTCAGTACTTC. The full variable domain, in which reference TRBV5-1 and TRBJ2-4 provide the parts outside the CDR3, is KAGVTQTPRYLIKTRGQQVTLSCSPISGHRSVSWYQQTPGQGLQFLFEYFSETQRNKGNFPGRFSGRQFSNSRSEMNVSTLELGDSALYLCASSLDSSGYSIQYFGAGTRLSVL.

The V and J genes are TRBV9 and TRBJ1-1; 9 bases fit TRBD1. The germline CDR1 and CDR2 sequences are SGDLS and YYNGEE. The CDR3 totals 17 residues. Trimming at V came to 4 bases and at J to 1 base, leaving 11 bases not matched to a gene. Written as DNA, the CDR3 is TGTGCCAGCAGCACGTCCCGGGACAGGGAGACGAACACTGAAGCTTTCTTT. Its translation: CASSTSRDRETNTEAFF.

DNA of the CDR3: TGTGCCAGCAGTGACAGCTACCCGAACACCGGGGAGCTGTTTTTT. It specifies CASSDSYPNTGELFF. The chain employs TRBV6-4 and TRBJ2-2, with D uncertain. The length of the CDR3 is 15 residues. Germline-derived CDR1 and CDR2 are MRHNA and SNTAGT. V was pared by 2 bases and J by 0 bases, with 7 bases between.

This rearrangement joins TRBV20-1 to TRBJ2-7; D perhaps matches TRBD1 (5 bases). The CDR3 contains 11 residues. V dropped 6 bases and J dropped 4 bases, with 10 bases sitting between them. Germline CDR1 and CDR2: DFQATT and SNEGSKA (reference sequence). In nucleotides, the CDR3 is TGCAGTGCCACGACAGTTTACGAGCAGTACTTC. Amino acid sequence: CSATTVYEQYF.

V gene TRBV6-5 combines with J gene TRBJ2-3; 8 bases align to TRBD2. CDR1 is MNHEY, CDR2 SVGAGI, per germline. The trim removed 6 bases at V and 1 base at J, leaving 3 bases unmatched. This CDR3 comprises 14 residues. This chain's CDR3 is CASRSGGGTDTQYF. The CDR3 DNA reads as TGTGCCAGCAGGAGCGGGGGAGGCACAGATACGCAGTATTTT.

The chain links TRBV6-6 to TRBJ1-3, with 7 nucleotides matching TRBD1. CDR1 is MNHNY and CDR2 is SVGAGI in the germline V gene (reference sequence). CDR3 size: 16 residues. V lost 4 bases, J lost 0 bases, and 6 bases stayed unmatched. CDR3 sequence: CASSSRTGLSGNTIYF. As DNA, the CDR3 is TGTGCCAGCAGTTCGAGGACAGGTCTCTCTGGAAACACCATATATTTT.

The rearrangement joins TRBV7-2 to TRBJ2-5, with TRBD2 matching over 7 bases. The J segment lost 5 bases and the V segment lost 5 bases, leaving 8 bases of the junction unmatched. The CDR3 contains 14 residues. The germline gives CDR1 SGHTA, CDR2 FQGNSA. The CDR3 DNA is TGTGCCAGCAGCCTTTCGTCGGGAGGTGAGACCCAGTACTTC. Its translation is CASSLSSGGETQYF. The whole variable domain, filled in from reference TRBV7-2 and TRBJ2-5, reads GAGVSQSPSNKVTEKGKDVELRCDPISGHTALYWYRQSLGQGLEFLIYFQGNSAPDKSGLPSDRFSAERTGGSVSTLTIQRTQQEDSAVYLCASSLSSGGETQYFGPGTRLLVL.

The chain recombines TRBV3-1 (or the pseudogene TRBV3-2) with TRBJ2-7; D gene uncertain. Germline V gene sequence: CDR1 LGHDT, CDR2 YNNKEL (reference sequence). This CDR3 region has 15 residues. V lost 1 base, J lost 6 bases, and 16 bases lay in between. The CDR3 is CASSQVGSASTEQYF. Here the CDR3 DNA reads TGTGCCAGCAGCCAAGTCGGCAGCGCTTCCACCGAGCAGTACTTC.

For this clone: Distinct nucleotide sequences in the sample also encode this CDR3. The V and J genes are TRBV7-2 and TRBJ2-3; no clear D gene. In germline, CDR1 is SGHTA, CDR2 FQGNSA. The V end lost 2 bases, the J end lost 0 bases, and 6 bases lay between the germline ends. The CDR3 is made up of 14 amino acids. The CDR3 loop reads CASSLSRSTDTQYF. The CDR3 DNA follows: TGTGCCAGCAGCTTAAGCAGGAGCACAGATACGCAGTATTTT. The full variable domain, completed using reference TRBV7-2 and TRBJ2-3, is GAGVSQSPSNKVTEKGKDVELRCDPISGHTALYWYRQSLGQGLEFLIYFQGNSAPDKSGLPSDRFSAERTGGSVSTLTIQRTQQEDSAVYLCASSLSRSTDTQYFGPGTRLTVL.

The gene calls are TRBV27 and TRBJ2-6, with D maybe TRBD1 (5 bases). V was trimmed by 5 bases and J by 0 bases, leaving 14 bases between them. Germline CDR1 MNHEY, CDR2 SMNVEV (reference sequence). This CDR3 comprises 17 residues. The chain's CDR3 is CASSPQTEISGANVLTF. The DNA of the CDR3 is TGTGCCAGCAGTCCCCAGACAGAGATCTCTGGGGCCAACGTCCTGACTTTC.

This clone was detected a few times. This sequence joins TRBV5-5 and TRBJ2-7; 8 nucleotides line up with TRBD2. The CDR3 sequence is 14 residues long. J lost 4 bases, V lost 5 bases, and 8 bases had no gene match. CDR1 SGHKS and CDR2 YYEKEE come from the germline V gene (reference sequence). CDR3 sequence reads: CASRRGGGPYEQYF. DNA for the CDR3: TGTGCCAGCAGACGCGGCGGGGGGCCTTACGAGCAGTACTTC.

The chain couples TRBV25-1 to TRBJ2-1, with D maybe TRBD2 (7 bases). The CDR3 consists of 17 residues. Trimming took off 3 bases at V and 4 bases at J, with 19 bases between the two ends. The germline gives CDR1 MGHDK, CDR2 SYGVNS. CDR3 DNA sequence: TGTGCCAGCAGTGACATTCTCGCGGGGGCCTCATACAATGAGCAGTTCTTC. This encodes CASSDILAGASYNEQFF.

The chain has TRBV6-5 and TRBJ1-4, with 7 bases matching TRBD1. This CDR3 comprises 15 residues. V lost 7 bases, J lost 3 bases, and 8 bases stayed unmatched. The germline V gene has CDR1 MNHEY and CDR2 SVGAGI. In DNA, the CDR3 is TGTGCCAGCAATCGGGAGGGGGCGGCTAATGAAAAACTGTTTTTT. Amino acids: CASNREGAANEKLFF.

CDR3 sequence reads: CASSRLAGGPNTGELFF. DNA for the CDR3: TGTGCCAGCAGCCGACTAGCGGGGGGCCCGAACACCGGGGAGCTGTTTTTT. This chain joins TRBV3-1 (or the pseudogene TRBV3-2) and TRBJ2-2; 13 nucleotides match TRBD2. This CDR3 contains 17 residues. The J segment lost 0 bases and the V segment lost 4 bases, leaving 2 bases of the junction unmatched. Germline values: CDR1 LGHDT, CDR2 YNNKEL (reference sequence).

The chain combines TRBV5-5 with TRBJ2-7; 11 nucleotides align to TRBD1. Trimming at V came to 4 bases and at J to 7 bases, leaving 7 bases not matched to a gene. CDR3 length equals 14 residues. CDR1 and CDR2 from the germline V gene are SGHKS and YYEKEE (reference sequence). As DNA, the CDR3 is TGTGCCAGCAGCGCCGGACAGGGGGCGCGTGAGCAGTACTTC. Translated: CASSAGQGAREQYF.

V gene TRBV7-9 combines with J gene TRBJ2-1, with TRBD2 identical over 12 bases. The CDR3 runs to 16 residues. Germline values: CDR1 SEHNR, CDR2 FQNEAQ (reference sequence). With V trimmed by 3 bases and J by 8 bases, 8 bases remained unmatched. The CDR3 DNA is TGTGCCAGCAGCTTGTCTAGCGGGGGGGCCAGGGATGAGCAGTTCTTC. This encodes CASSLSSGGARDEQFF. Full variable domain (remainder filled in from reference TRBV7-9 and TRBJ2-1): DTGVSQNPRHKITKRGQNVTFRCDPISEHNRLYWYRQTLGQGPEFLTYFQNEAQLEKSRLLSDRFSAERPKGSFSTLEIQRTEQGDSAMYLCASSLSSGGARDEQFFGPGTRLTVL.

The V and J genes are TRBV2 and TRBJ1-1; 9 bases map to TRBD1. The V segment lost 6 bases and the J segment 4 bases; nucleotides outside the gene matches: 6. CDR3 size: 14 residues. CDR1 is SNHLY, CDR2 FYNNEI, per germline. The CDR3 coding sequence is TGTGCCAGCAGACCCGACAGGGGGATCACTGAAGCTTTCTTT. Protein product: CASRPDRGITEAFF.

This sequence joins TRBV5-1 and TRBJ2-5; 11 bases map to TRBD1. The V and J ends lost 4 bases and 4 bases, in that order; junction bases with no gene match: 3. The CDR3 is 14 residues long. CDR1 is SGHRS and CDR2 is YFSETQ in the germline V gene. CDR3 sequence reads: CASSPGQGGETQYF. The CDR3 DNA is TGCGCCAGCAGCCCGGGACAGGGGGGAGAGACCCAGTACTTC.